This TCR beta chain was identified in a study of blood T cell repertoires in COVID-19. Trimming removed 0 bases from V and 11 bases from J, with 11 bases in between. Germline V gene sequence: CDR1 SGHRS, CDR2 YFSETQ. This CDR3 has 13 amino acids. Assay used: immunoSEQ multiplex PCR; TCRdb lists only in-frame clones, some missing. The sample comprises approximately 240,000 clones, about four fifths of which are singletons, and more than 2% rests with the top ten. This clone has a single count. Sequencing used peripheral blood. This rearrangement joins TRBV5-1 to TRBJ1-4, with D possibly being TRBD1 (5 bases). The source is a woman aged 60 to 75 with acute or convalescent COVID-19. The CDR3: CASSLAVGGKLFF. In DNA form, the CDR3 reads TGCGCCAGCAGCTTGGCCGTGGGGGGGAAACTGTTTTTT.